These 20 T cell receptor beta chains originate from one sample sequenced in a study of shared clonotypes between healthy human individuals. Profiled with immunoSEQ multiplex PCR; TCRdb holds only in-frame clones, not every one. The sample gives 2 million to 2.5 million clones, 85% to 95% of which show up once; more than 0.95% is in the top ten. Naive CD8 cells lacked CD45RO and underwent positive selection for CCR7, leaving out terminally differentiated effector memory CD45RA+ cells. Sequencing was done on a sample of naive CD8+ T cells sorted from blood. The receptors derive from a man between 18 and 29 years old in good health.

The V call is TRBV7-7, the J call TRBJ1-6; D gene unclear. Germline CDR1 reads SSHAT; CDR2 reads FNYEAQ (reference sequence). There are 10 residues in the CDR3. The CDR3 loop is CGELGSPLHF. The CDR3 nucleotides are TGTGGGGAATTGGGTTCACCCCTCCACTTT. Full variable domain (remainder filled in from reference TRBV7-7 and TRBJ1-6): GAGVSQSPRYKVTKRGQDVTLRCDPISSHATLYWYQQALGQGPEFLTYFNYEAQPDKSGLPSDRFSAERPEGSISTLTIQRTEQRDSAMYRCGELGSPLHFGNGTRLTVT.

This clone was found once. The chain carries TRBV29-1 and TRBJ1-2; D is unclear. Germline CDR1 and CDR2: SQVTM and ANQGSEA. Trimming left V 3 bases short and J 4 bases short, with 15 bases between. The CDR3 is 14 residues long. This CDR3 reads CSVDDTLEFYGYTF. The DNA for the CDR3 is TGCAGCGTTGACGACACCTTGGAATTCTATGGCTACACCTTC.

V gene TRBV6-5 combines with J gene TRBJ1-1; D call uncertain. V lost 0 bases and J 5 bases, leaving 13 bases between the germline ends. There are 15 residues in the CDR3. Germline V lookup: CDR1 MNHEY, CDR2 SVGAGI. DNA of the CDR3: TGTGCCAGCAGTTACTCGATTCCGGGTCGGACTGAAGCTTTCTTT. It translates to CASSYSIPGRTEAFF.

The rearrangement uses TRBV19 and TRBJ1-2, with a possible D match to TRBD1 (5 bases). The CDR3 consists of 16 residues. Trimming took 3 bases from V and 3 from J, leaving 17 bases between them. CDR1 is LNHDA and CDR2 is SQIVND in the germline V gene (reference sequence). The CDR3 sequence: CASSMNWPGGDYGYTF. CDR3 coding DNA: TGTGCCAGTAGTATGAATTGGCCAGGAGGGGACTATGGCTACACCTTC. Full variable domain (missing parts from reference TRBV19 and TRBJ1-2): DGGITQSPKYLFRKEGQNVTLSCEQNLNHDAMYWYRQDPGQGLRLIYYSQIVNDFQKGDIAEGYSVSREKKESFPLTVTSAQKNPTAFYLCASSMNWPGGDYGYTFGSGTRLTVV.

This chain uses TRBV18 with TRBJ2-7; 9 positions agree with TRBD1. The CDR3 has 16 amino acids. With V trimmed by 6 bases and J by 2 bases, 11 bases remained unmatched. Germline assignment: CDR1 KGHSH and CDR2 LQKENI. CDR3 bases: TGTGCCAGCTCTACGGGACAGGGTGAGGAAACCTACGAGCAGTACTTC. Protein sequence: CASSTGQGEETYEQYF.

V and J are TRBV6-5 and TRBJ1-4, with D unclear. V was pared by 5 bases and J by 3 bases, with 13 bases between. CDR1 is MNHEY, CDR2 SVGAGI, per germline. This CDR3 is built from 15 residues. CDR3 bases: TGTGCCAGCAGTGCAGTGGGAGCCTCTAATGAAAAACTGTTTTTT. Its protein is CASSAVGASNEKLFF.

This rearrangement joins TRBV6-5 to TRBJ1-5, with a tentative D call TRBD1 (6 bases). CDR1 and CDR2 from the germline V gene are MNHEY and SVGAGI. V lost 6 bases and J 6 bases, leaving 9 bases between the germline ends. This CDR3 region has 12 residues. DNA of the CDR3: TGTGCCAGCAGACAGGGCGCTCAGCCCCAGCATTTT. It yields the protein CASRQGAQPQHF.

The chain links TRBV6-5 to TRBJ2-5, with D hard to call. This CDR3 has 13 residues. Germline CDR1 is MNHEY and CDR2 is SVGAGI. Trimming took 10 bases from V and 0 from J, leaving 12 bases between them. The CDR3 here is CATGQLYQETQYF. For the CDR3, the DNA is TGTGCCACCGGCCAGCTGTACCAAGAGACCCAGTACTTC.

On this clone: The sample has other DNA sequences that encode this CDR3 too. The genes are TRBV5-6 and TRBJ2-5; 9 bases line up with TRBD1. The CDR3 contains 13 residues. Germline lookup yields CDR1 SGHDT and CDR2 YYEEEE. The ends lost 5 bases at V and 3 bases at J; junction bases unmatched: 2. The CDR3 sequence: CASSWDREETQYF. CDR3 bases: TGTGCCAGCAGTTGGGACAGGGAAGAGACCCAGTACTTC.

With regard to this clone: The identical CDR3 is also encoded by other nucleotide sequences in the sample. The chain joins TRBV13 to TRBJ2-5, with unresolved D. Trimming shortened V by 1 base and J by 4 bases, and 7 bases separated the two germline ends. The CDR3 is made up of 13 amino acids. Per the germline V gene, CDR1 is PRHDT and CDR2 is FYEKMQ (reference sequence). The CDR3 region is CASSLEGGETQYF. The CDR3 DNA reads as TGTGCCAGCAGCTTAGAAGGCGGAGAGACCCAGTACTTC.

The genes are TRBV10-2 and TRBJ2-3; TRBD2 is a possible D gene (5 bases). The CDR3 is made up of 16 amino acids. Germline V CDR1 and CDR2: WSHSY, SAAADI. Deletions cut 2 bases from V and 2 bases from J, with 14 bases between. The CDR3 DNA reads as TGCGCCAGCAGTGAGAGGCAGCGGCAAGTCACAGATACGCAGTATTTT. Encoded protein: CASSERQRQVTDTQYF.

As concerns this clone: This CDR3 is also generated by other DNA sequences in the sample. The rearrangement uses TRBV7-6 and TRBJ1-1, with no clear D. Germline assignment: CDR1 SGHVS and CDR2 FNYEAQ. The CDR3 spans 12 residues. With 4 bases removed from V and 5 bases from J, the gap between germline ends came to 8 bases. CDR3 sequence: CASSSPGTEAFF. The CDR3 DNA reads TGTGCCAGCAGCTCACCGGGGACTGAAGCTTTCTTT.

The chain uses TRBV4-1 and TRBJ2-1; 11 bases are shared with TRBD2. The CDR3 is made up of 16 amino acids. Germline CDR1 is MGHRA and CDR2 is YSYEKL. The V and J ends lost 4 bases and 8 bases, in that order; junction bases with no gene match: 10. The CDR3 loop is CASSRLAGILRDEQFF. Here the CDR3 DNA reads TGCGCCAGCAGCCGACTAGCGGGGATCCTGCGGGATGAGCAGTTCTTC.

V and J are TRBV5-4 and TRBJ2-5, with no clear D. The CDR3 totals 13 residues. Between the trimmed V and J ends, which lost 1 base and 3 bases, there was a span of 7 bases. Germline values: CDR1 SGHNT, CDR2 YYREEE (reference sequence). The CDR3 bases are TGTGCCAGCAGCTTGTCGGCAGAAGAGACCCAGTACTTC. It encodes CASSLSAEETQYF.

This clone was recorded only once. This rearrangement joins TRBV25-1 to TRBJ2-7, with D tentatively TRBD1 (5 bases). CDR3 length: 13 residues. Looked up from germline, CDR1 is MGHDK and CDR2 is SYGVNS. The V gene lost 8 bases and the J gene lost 3 bases, with 14 bases spanning the gap. CDR3 in amino acids: CASSPQGSYEQYF. The CDR3 coding sequence is TGTGCCAGCTCCCCCCAGGGTAGCTACGAGCAGTACTTC.

The V gene is TRBV30, the J gene TRBJ2-1, with no clear D. V was cut by 3 bases and J by 7 bases, with 4 bases left in between. CDR3 length equals 10 residues. The germline V gene encodes CDR1 GTSNPN and CDR2 SVGIG (reference sequence). As DNA, the CDR3 is TGTGCCTGGAGAGCGAATGAGCAGTTCTTC. This translates into CAWRANEQFF.

The chain links TRBV4-1 to TRBJ1-5; no definite D call. V was cut by 3 bases and J by 3 bases, with 9 bases left in between. Germline V gene lookup returns CDR1 MGHRA and CDR2 YSYEKL. The CDR3 length is 14 residues. The CDR3 nucleotides read TGCGCCAGCAGCCAGGCCGCGGCCAATCAGCCCCAGCATTTT. Amino acid sequence: CASSQAAANQPQHF.

The chain carries TRBV7-9 and TRBJ1-1; D remains unclear. The CDR3 is 14 residues long. Germline assignment: CDR1 SEHNR and CDR2 FQNEAQ (reference sequence). V was trimmed by 5 bases and J by 1 base, leaving 11 bases between them. The CDR3 nucleotides are TGTGCCAGCAGCCTCCACCCAGCGAACACTGAAGCTTTCTTT. Its protein is CASSLHPANTEAFF.

With regard to this clone: The junction departs from the called germline gene at one end, perhaps through a read error. The chain combines TRBV13 with TRBJ2-7; 7 positions agree with TRBD1. The CDR3 has 17 amino acids. CDR1 and CDR2 (germline): PRHDT, FYEKMQ (reference sequence). The DNA for the CDR3 is TGTGCCAGCAGCGGAGCGACTCCGGGACAGCGAACCTACGAGCAATACTTC. This sequence encodes CASSGATPGQRTYEQYF.

The V and J genes are TRBV7-9 and TRBJ1-4; D perhaps matches TRBD1 (5 bases). Trimming shortened V by 5 bases and J by 0 bases, and 13 bases separated the two germline ends. This CDR3 contains 16 residues. Germline V lookup: CDR1 SEHNR, CDR2 FQNEAQ (reference sequence). The CDR3 nucleotides read TGTGCCAGCAGCGACTCCCGACAGTCAACTAATGAAAAACTGTTTTTT. Residues: CASSDSRQSTNEKLFF.